Listed below are T cell receptor beta chains from one sample, sequenced in a study of tumor-infiltrating lymphocytes in primary liver carcinoma. TCRdb reanalysed the multiplex PCR reads using MiXCR and keeps one entry per CDR3 protein. The sample comprises about 130,000 distinct CDR3 sequences, around 60% of which are singletons, and 8% to 9% rests with the top ten. The material sequenced was liver tumor tissue from sampling region 3. The receptors originated from a woman aged 55-75 years with primary liver carcinoma and hepatitis B virus infection. The CDR3 runs from the conserved cysteine through the conserved F or W. A D gene is named only where the DNA matches it firmly. Some rows have no size entry. The others give once, few or many, or a class for an expanded clone.

d_gene: TRBD1
abundance: NA
v_gene: TRBV6-1
j_gene: TRBJ1-5
CDR3aa: CARSRTGRDQPQHF
CDR3nt: TGTGCTAGGAGTCGGACAGGGCGGGATCAGCCCCAGCATTTT

d_gene: TRBD1
abundance: many
v_gene: TRBV6-5
j_gene: TRBJ2-1
CDR3aa: CASSPLDRVDEQFF
CDR3nt: TGTGCCAGCAGTCCGCTAGACAGGGTGGATGAGCAGTTCTTC

d_gene: TRBD2
abundance: NA
v_gene: TRBV7-8
j_gene: TRBJ2-2
CDR3aa: CASSYLAVANTGELFF
CDR3nt: TGTGCCAGCAGCTACCTAGCGGTGGCGAACACCGGGGAGCTGTTTTTT

d_gene: NA
abundance: few
v_gene: TRBV28
j_gene: TRBJ1-4
CDR3aa: CASSLDISNEKLFF
CDR3nt: TGTGCCAGCAGTTTAGACATTTCTAATGAAAAACTGTTTTTT

d_gene: NA
abundance: many
v_gene: TRBV4-1
j_gene: TRBJ2-5
CDR3aa: CASSQGSRDQETQYF
CDR3nt: TGCGCCAGCAGCCAAGGGAGCAGGGACCAAGAGACCCAGTACTTC

d_gene: NA
abundance: many
v_gene: TRBV14
j_gene: TRBJ2-7
CDR3aa: CASSPLIAASTPFEQYF
CDR3nt: TGTGCCAGCAGTCCTTTAATAGCGGCATCGACCCCTTTCGAGCAGTACTTC

d_gene: NA
abundance: NA
v_gene: TRBV11-2
j_gene: TRBJ2-1
CDR3aa: CASSLDYIGKQFF
CDR3nt: TGTGCCAGCAGCTTAGATTACATCGGTAAGCAGTTCTTC

d_gene: NA
abundance: NA
v_gene: TRBV7-8
j_gene: TRBJ1-5
CDR3aa: CTSSFVGGGNQPQHF
CDR3nt: TGTACCAGCAGCTTTGTCGGGGGTGGCAATCAGCCCCAGCATTTT

d_gene: NA
abundance: NA
v_gene: TRBV29-1
j_gene: TRBJ2-1
CDR3aa: CSVTGLSNEQLF
CDR3nt: TGCAGCGTTACGGGGCTTAGCAATGAGCAGCTCTTC

d_gene: TRBD1
abundance: NA
v_gene: TRBV11-2
j_gene: TRBJ2-7
CDR3aa: CVSSFGRGGGFEEQYF
CDR3nt: TGTGTCAGCAGCTTTGGGAGAGGGGGCGGATTCGAAGAGCAGTACTTC

d_gene: TRBD2
abundance: NA
v_gene: TRBV29-1
j_gene: TRBJ2-7
CDR3aa: CSVDYGEGQQYF
CDR3nt: TGCAGCGTTGACTACGGGGAGGGGCAGCAGTACTTC

d_gene: TRBD1
abundance: NA
v_gene: TRBV29-1
j_gene: TRBJ2-7
CDR3aa: CGVTGTGVSLRMEYF
CDR3nt: TGCGGCGTTACCGGGACAGGGGTTTCTCTAAGAATGGAGTACTTC

d_gene: TRBD1
abundance: few
v_gene: TRBV2
j_gene: TRBJ1-6
CDR3aa: CASSRQGRNSPLHF
CDR3nt: TGTGCCAGCAGTCGACAGGGGCGTAATTCACCCCTCCACTTT

d_gene: NA
abundance: NA
v_gene: TRBV11-2
j_gene: TRBJ2-4
CDR3aa: CASSVGVAKNIQYF
CDR3nt: TGTGCCAGCAGCGTCGGAGTTGCCAAAAACATTCAGTACTTC

d_gene: NA
abundance: NA
v_gene: TRBV11-3
j_gene: TRBJ1-6
CDR3aa: CASSLGTHYSPLHF
CDR3nt: TGTGCCAGCAGCCTCGGGACGCACTATTCACCCCTTCACTTT

d_gene: NA
abundance: NA
v_gene: TRBV5-1
j_gene: TRBJ2-5
CDR3aa: CASSLGWIEETQYF
CDR3nt: TGCGCCAGCAGCTTGGGATGGATTGAAGAGACCCAGTACTTC

d_gene: TRBD1
abundance: many
v_gene: TRBV5-4
j_gene: TRBJ2-7
CDR3aa: CASSLAKGQNYEQYF
CDR3nt: TGTGCCAGCAGCTTGGCCAAGGGACAGAACTACGAGCAGTACTTC

d_gene: TRBD2
abundance: NA
v_gene: TRBV6-5
j_gene: TRBJ2-1
CDR3aa: CASSCAAGGTSHNEQFF
CDR3nt: TGTGCCAGCAGTTGCGCGGCGGGAGGTACCTCCCACAATGAGCAGTTCTTC

d_gene: TRBD1
abundance: many
v_gene: TRBV4-2
j_gene: TRBJ2-7
CDR3aa: CASSQDPTGGYEQYF
CDR3nt: TGTGCCAGCAGCCAAGATCCGACAGGGGGCTACGAGCAGTACTTC

d_gene: NA
abundance: once
v_gene: TRBV5-4
j_gene: TRBJ2-7
CDR3aa: CASSVGHGGCEQYF
CDR3nt: TGTGCCAGCAGCGTTGGACATGGGGGTTGCGAGCAGTACTTC

d_gene: NA
abundance: many
v_gene: TRBV14
j_gene: TRBJ2-5
CDR3aa: CASSQWVQETQYF
CDR3nt: TGTGCCAGCAGCCAATGGGTCCAAGAGACCCAGTACTTC

d_gene: TRBD1
abundance: NA
v_gene: TRBV6-5
j_gene: TRBJ1-3
CDR3aa: CASNYRATGDHTIYF
CDR3nt: TGTGCCAGCAATTACCGGGCGACAGGGGACCACACCATATATTTT

d_gene: NA
abundance: few
v_gene: TRBV28
j_gene: TRBJ1-3
CDR3aa: CASTVDGVGNTIYF
CDR3nt: TGTGCCAGCACCGTGGACGGAGTTGGAAACACCATATATTTT

d_gene: NA
abundance: NA
v_gene: TRBV20-1
j_gene: TRBJ1-4
CDR3aa: CSARGARAEPNEKLFF
CDR3nt: TGCAGTGCTAGAGGAGCAAGGGCCGAGCCTAATGAAAAACTGTTTTTT

d_gene: NA
abundance: NA
v_gene: TRBV11-3
j_gene: TRBJ2-5
CDR3aa: CASPLKGGGETQYF
CDR3nt: TGTGCCAGCCCCCTTAAGGGGGGAGGAGAGACCCAGTACTTC